This entry is about one TCR beta chain. As yet, its antigen is unknown. MiXCR was run by TCRdb on the reads, yielding one entry per CDR3 protein. The repertoire holds some 680,000 distinct CDR3 sequences, with 35% as singletons. The sample is drawn from a study of T cell repertoires in cytomegalovirus infection. Study overall: An indication of both CMV infection and matching HLA type came from public TCR beta signatures.

The germline CDR1 and CDR2 sequences are SGHRS and YFSETQ. The ends were cut back, 0 bases at V and 8 bases at J, with 8 bases in the middle. The CDR3 spans 13 residues. The study's findings and limits: HLA-C-restricted TCR beta clonotypes specific for CMV led the ex vivo response. Public TCR beta family frequency separated CMV-and-HLA carriers, including in an independent cohort.

Source material: PBMCs. This clonotype originated in a human donor in good health (CMV status not recorded). Some clones in this sample may be carry-over from other donors' samples. This chain connects TRBV5-1 to TRBJ1-4, with D hard to call. CDR3 sequence reads: CASSLVGFEKLFF. CDR3 bases: TGCGCCAGCAGCTTGGTAGGGTTCGAAAAACTGTTTTTT.